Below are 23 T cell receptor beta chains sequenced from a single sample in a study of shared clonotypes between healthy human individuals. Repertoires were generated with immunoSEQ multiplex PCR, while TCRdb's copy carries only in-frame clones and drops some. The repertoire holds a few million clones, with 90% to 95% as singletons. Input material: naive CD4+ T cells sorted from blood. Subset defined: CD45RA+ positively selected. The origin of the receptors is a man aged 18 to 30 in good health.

The CDR3 DNA sequence: TGCGCCAGCAGCCAAGATTTGTCCCGACTGACTGACTCCTACGAGCAGTACTTC. Its protein is CASSQDLSRLTDSYEQYF. The rearrangement links TRBV4-1 to TRBJ2-7; D unclear. Trimming stripped 0 bases from V and 0 bases from J, with 18 bases between. The CDR3 extends over 18 amino acids. Looked up from germline, CDR1 is MGHRA and CDR2 is YSYEKL.

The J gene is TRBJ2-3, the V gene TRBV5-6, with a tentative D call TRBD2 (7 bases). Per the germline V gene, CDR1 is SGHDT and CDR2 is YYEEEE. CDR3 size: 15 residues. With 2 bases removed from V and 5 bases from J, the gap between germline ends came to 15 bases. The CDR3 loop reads CASSFRAGARDTQYF. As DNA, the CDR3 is TGTGCCAGCAGCTTCCGGGCGGGGGCCCGAGATACGCAGTATTTT.

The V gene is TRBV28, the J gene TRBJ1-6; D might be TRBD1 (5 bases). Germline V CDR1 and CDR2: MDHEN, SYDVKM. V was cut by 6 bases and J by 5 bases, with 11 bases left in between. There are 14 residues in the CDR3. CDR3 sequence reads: CASSSGSDNSPLHF. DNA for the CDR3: TGTGCCAGCAGCTCAGGGTCCGATAATTCACCCCTCCACTTT.

The CDR3 nucleotides read TGCAGCGTTGGTCGGGGGCGGACTGAAGCTTTCTTT. Its protein is CSVGRGRTEAFF. V gene TRBV29-1 combines with J gene TRBJ1-1, with D possibly being TRBD1 (6 bases). With 4 bases removed from V and 5 bases from J, the gap between germline ends came to 11 bases. This CDR3 region has 12 residues. Germline lookup yields CDR1 SQVTM and CDR2 ANQGSEA.

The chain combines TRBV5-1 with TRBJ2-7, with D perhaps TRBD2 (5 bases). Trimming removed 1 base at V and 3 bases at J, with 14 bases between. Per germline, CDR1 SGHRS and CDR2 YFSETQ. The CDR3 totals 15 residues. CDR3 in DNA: TGCGCCAGCAGCTTGTCCGACGGGAAGTTCTACGAGCAGTACTTC. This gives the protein CASSLSDGKFYEQYF.

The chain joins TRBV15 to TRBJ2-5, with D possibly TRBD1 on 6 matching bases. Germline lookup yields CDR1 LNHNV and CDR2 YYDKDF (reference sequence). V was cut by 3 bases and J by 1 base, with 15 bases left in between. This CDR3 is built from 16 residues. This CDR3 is CATSRHTGSPQETQYF. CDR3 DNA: TGTGCCACCAGCAGGCATACAGGGAGCCCCCAAGAGACCCAGTACTTC. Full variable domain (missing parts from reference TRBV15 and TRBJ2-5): DAMVIQNPRYQVTQFGKPVTLSCSQTLNHNVMYWYQQKSSQAPKLLFHYYDKDFNNEADTPDNFQSRRPNTSFCFLDIRSPGLGDTAMYLCATSRHTGSPQETQYFGPGTRLLVL.

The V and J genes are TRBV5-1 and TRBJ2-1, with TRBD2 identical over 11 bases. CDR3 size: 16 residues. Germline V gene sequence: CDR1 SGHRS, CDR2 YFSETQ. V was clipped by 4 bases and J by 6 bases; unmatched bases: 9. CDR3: CASSRPTSGEFNEQFF. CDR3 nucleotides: TGCGCCAGCAGCCGACCGACTAGCGGGGAATTCAATGAGCAGTTCTTC.

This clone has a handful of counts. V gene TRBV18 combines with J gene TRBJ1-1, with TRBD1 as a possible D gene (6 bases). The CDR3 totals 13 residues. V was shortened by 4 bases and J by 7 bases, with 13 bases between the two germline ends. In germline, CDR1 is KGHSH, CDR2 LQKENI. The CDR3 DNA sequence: TGTGCCAGCTCACTACAGGGACCCCTTGAAGCTTTCTTT. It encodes CASSLQGPLEAFF.

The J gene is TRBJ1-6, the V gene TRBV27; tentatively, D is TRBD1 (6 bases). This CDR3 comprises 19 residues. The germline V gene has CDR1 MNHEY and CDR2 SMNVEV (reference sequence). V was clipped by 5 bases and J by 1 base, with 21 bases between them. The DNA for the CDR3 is TGTGCCAGCAGTCCCCATGGGACACCCGAAAGGTCCTATAATTCACCCCTCCACTTT. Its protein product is CASSPHGTPERSYNSPLHF.

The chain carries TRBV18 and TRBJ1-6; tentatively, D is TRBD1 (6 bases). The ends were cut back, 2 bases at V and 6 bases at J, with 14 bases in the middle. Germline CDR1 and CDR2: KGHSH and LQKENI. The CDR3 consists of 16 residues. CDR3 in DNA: TGTGCCAGCTCACCATCCAGGGGCCAGGGTAATTCACCCCTCCACTTT. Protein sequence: CASSPSRGQGNSPLHF. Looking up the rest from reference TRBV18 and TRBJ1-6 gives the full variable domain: NAGVMQNPRHLVRRRGQEARLRCSPMKGHSHVYWYRQLPEEGLKFMVYLQKENIIDESGMPKERFSAEFPKEGPSILRIQQVVRGDSAAYFCASSPSRGQGNSPLHFGNGTRLTVT.

The CDR3 sequence is CASRAGTMGETQYF. The DNA for the CDR3 is TGTGCCAGCAGGGCGGGGACAATGGGAGAGACCCAGTACTTC. The chain links TRBV25-1 to TRBJ2-5; D might be TRBD1 or TRBD2, each matching 6 bases. Germline values: CDR1 MGHDK, CDR2 SYGVNS. The CDR3 loop spans 14 amino acids. The V gene lost 6 bases and the J gene lost 4 bases, with 15 bases spanning the gap.

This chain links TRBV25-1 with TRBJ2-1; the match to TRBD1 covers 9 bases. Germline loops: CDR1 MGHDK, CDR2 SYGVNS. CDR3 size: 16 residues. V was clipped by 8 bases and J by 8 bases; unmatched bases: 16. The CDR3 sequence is CASGPGGQGILDEQFF. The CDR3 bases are TGTGCCAGCGGTCCCGGTGGACAGGGGATCCTAGATGAGCAGTTCTTC. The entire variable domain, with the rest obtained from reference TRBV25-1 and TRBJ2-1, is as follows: EADIYQTPRYLVIGTGKKITLECSQTMGHDKMYWYQQDPGMELHLIHYSYGVNSTEKGDLSSESTVSRIRTEHFPLTLESARPSHTSQYLCASGPGGQGILDEQFFGPGTRLTVL.

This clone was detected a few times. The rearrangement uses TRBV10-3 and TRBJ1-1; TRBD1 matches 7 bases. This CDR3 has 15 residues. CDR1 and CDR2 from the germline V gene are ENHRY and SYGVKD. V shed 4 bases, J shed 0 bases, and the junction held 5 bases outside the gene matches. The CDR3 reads CAISGGQTMNTEAFF. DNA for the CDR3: TGTGCCATCAGTGGGGGACAGACGATGAACACTGAAGCTTTCTTT.

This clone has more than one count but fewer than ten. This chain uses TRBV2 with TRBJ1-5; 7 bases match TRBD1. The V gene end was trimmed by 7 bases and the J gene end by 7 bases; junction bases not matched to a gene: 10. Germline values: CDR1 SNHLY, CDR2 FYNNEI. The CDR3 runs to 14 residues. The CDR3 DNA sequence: TGTGCCAGCAACCGGAACAGGGGAGGACAGCCCCAGCATTTT. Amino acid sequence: CASNRNRGGQPQHF.

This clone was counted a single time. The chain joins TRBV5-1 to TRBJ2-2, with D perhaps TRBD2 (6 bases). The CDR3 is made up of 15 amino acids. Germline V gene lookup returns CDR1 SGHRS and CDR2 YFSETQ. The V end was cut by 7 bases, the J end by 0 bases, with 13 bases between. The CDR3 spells CASGPGAANTGELFF. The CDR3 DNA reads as TGCGCCAGCGGTCCGGGAGCGGCGAACACCGGGGAGCTGTTTTTT.

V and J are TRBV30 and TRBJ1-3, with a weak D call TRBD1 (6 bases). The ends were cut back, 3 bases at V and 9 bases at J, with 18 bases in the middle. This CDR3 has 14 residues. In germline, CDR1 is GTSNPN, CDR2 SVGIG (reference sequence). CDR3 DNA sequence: TGTGCCTGGAGCCCATCGAACAGGGAAGGCACCATATATTTT. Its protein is CAWSPSNREGTIYF.

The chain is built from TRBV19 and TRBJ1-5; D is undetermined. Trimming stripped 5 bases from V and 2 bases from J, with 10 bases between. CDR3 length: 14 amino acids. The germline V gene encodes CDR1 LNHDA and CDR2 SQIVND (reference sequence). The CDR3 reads CASSPPGGNQPQHF. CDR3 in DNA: TGTGCCAGTAGTCCACCGGGAGGCAATCAGCCCCAGCATTTT.

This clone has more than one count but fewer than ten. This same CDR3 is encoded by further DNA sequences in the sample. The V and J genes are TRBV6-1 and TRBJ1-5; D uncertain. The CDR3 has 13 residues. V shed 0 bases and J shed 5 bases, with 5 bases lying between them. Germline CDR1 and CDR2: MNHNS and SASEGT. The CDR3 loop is CASSEAGYQPQHF. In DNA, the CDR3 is TGTGCCAGCAGTGAAGCGGGTTATCAGCCCCAGCATTTT.

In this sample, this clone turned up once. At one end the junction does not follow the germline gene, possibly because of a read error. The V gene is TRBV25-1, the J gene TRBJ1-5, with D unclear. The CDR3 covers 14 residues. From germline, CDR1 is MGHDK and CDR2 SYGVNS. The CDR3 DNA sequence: TGTGCCAGCGGTGAGTGGTTTAGCAATCAGCCCCAGCATTTT. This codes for CASGEWFSNQPQHF.

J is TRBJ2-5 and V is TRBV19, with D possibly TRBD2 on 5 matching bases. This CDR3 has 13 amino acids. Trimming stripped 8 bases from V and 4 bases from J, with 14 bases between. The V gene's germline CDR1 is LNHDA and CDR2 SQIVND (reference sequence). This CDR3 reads CASAGSSVETQYF. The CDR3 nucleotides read TGTGCCAGTGCTGGGAGTAGCGTAGAGACCCAGTACTTC.

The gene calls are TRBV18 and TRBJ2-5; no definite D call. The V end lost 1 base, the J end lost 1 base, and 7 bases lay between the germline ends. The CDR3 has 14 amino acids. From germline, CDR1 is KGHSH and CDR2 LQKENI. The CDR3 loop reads CASSPLVSQETQYF. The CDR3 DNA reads TGTGCCAGCTCACCACTGGTTTCCCAAGAGACCCAGTACTTC. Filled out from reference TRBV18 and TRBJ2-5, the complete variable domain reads NAGVMQNPRHLVRRRGQEARLRCSPMKGHSHVYWYRQLPEEGLKFMVYLQKENIIDESGMPKERFSAEFPKEGPSILRIQQVVRGDSAAYFCASSPLVSQETQYFGPGTRLLVL.

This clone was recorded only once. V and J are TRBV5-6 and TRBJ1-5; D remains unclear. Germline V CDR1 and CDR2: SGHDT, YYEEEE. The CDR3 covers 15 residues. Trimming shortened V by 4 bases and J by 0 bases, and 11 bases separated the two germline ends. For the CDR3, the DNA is TGTGCCAGCAGCCTTGGACGGATTAGCAATCAGCCCCAGCATTTT. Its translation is CASSLGRISNQPQHF.

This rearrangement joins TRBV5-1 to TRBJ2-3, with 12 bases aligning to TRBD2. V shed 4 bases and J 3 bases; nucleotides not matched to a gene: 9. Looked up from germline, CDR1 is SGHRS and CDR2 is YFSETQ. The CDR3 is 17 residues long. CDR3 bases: TGCGCCAGCAGCGGGGGACTAGCGGGCCCAGTGACAGATACGCAGTATTTT. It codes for CASSGGLAGPVTDTQYF.